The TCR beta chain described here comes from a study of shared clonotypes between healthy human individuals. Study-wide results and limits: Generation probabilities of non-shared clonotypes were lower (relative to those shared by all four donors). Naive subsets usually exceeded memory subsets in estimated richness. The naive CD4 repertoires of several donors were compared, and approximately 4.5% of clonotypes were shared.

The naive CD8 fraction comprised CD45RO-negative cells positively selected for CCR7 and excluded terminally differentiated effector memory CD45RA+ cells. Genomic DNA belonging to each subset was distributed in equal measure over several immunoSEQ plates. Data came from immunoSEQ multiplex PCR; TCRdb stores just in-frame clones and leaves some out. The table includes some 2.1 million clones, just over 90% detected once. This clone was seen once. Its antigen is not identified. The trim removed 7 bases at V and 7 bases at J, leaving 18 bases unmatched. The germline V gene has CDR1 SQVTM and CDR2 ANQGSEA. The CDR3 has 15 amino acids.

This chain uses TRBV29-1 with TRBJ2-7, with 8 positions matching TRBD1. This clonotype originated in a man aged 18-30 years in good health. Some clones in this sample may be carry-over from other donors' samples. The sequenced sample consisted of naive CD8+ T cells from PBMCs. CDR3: CSALGLGQGTGEQYF. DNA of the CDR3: TGCAGCGCCTTGGGATTAGGACAGGGTACAGGAGAGCAGTACTTC.